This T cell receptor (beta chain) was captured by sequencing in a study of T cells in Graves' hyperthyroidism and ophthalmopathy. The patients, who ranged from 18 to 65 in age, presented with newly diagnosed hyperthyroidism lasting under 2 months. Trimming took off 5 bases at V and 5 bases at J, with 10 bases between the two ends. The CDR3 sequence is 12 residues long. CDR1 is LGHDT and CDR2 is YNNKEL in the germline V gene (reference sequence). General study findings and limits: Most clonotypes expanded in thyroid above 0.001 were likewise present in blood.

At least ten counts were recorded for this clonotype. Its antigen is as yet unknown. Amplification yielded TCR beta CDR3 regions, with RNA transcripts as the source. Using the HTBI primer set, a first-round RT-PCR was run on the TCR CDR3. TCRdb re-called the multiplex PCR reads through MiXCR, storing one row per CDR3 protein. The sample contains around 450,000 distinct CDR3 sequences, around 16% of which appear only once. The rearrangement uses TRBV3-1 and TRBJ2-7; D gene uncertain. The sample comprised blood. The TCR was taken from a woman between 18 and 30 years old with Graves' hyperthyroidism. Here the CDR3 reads CASSSTLHEQYF. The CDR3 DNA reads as TGTGCCAGCAGCTCCACTCTGCACGAGCAGTACTTC.